The source of this T cell receptor beta chain is a study of T cell responses to AZD1222 COVID-19 vaccine. Findings and limits, study-wide: Repertoire sampling occurred only after the peak T cell response. Dominant at 160-218 and 743-854, vaccine-associated CD4 TCRs also spanned spike. Females made up more of the donors, who were largely white British, and clonal diversity may have come out too low. As reported, nearly half of all spike-specific TCRs target variant regions that are unmutated.

The data were produced by immunoSEQ multiplex PCR, yet TCRdb's version contains in-frame clones alone and is incomplete. Among roughly 160,000 clones, about 90% were seen once, and the ten largest hold 4.4%. The length of the CDR3 is 16 residues. Germline lookup yields CDR1 LNHDA and CDR2 SQIVND (reference sequence). V lost 0 bases and J lost 6, with 15 bases in between. In its sample, this clone was seen once. Its antigen is still unknown. The sample consisted of peripheral blood, taken on day 0 of MenACWY control vaccination. This receptor was obtained from an adult in good health. This chain connects TRBV19 to TRBJ1-5; tentatively, D is TRBD1 (6 bases). CDR3 sequence: CASSIDAGVLVQPQHF. DNA for the CDR3: TGTGCCAGTAGTATAGATGCAGGGGTGCTTGTTCAGCCCCAGCATTTT.